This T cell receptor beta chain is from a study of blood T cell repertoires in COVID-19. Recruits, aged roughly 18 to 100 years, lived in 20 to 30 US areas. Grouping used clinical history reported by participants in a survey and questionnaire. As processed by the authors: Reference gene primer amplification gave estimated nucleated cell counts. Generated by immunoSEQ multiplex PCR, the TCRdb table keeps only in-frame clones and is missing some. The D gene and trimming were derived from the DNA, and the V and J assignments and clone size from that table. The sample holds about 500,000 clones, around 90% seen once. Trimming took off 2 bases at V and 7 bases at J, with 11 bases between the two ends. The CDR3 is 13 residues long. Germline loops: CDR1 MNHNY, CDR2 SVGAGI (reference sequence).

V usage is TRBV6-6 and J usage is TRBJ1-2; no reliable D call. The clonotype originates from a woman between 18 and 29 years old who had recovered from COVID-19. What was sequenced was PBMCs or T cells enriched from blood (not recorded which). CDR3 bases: TGTGCCAGCAGTTACGAGAAGACTAGTGGCTACACCTTC. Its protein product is CASSYEKTSGYTF.